A single sample gave rise to the 2 T cell receptor beta chains below, sequenced in a study of monozygotic twins with inflammatory bowel disease. From its re-call of the 5' RACE reads, TCRdb lists each CDR3 protein once, without DNA. The table counts about 450,000 distinct CDR3 sequences; roughly 2.3% lies in the top ten. Sequencing was carried out using blood. These receptors were collected from a human donor with ulcerative colitis or Crohn's disease, or a healthy co-twin of an affected twin (not recorded which).

The chain joins TRBV20-1 to TRBJ2-7; checking the TCRdb D call of TRBD1 is not possible without DNA. This CDR3 contains 13 residues. From germline, CDR1 is DFQATT and CDR2 SNEGSKA (reference sequence). The CDR3 spells CSLPQGERSEQYF.

This chain connects TRBV5-6 to TRBJ1-5; TCRdb gives TRBD1 as the D gene, but with no DNA this cannot be confirmed. The CDR3 runs to 16 residues. The V gene's germline CDR1 is SGHDT and CDR2 YYEEEE. CDR3 loop: CASSFKWGTNGQPQHF.